The clone carrying this T cell receptor (beta chain) has just a few counts. TCRbeta library construction was performed incorporating unique molecular identifiers. TCRdb reanalysed the PCR reads using MiXCR and keeps one entry per CDR3 protein. This sample has roughly 610,000 distinct CDR3 sequences, with roughly a tenth found just once. The data belong to a study of T-cell reconstitution after alpha-beta-depleted transplantation in children. The CDR3 runs 17 residues. Germline assignment: CDR1 MDHEN and CDR2 SYDVKM. V shed 4 bases and J 5 bases; nucleotides not matched to a gene: 10. The source of this sequence is a human donor who donated a stem cell graft to a child with acute myeloid leukemia. The chain carries TRBV28 and TRBJ2-3, with 12 positions matching TRBD2. The sequencing here drew on PBMCs from the stem cell graft donor, taken from the stem cell graft. The CDR3 spells CASSSYGLAGKIDTQYF. Here the CDR3 DNA reads TGTGCCAGCAGTTCCTACGGACTAGCGGGAAAGATAGATACGCAGTATTTT.